These 31 T cell receptor beta chains share one sample of origin, sequenced in a study of regulatory T cells in long-lasting Graves disease. Researchers made the TCR library from RNA that was extracted from PBMCs. Using its own MiXCR run on the reads, TCRdb lists one record per CDR3 protein. The repertoire holds around 1,800 distinct CDR3 sequences, 56% seen once, with 6.9% in the top ten. Sequences were derived from peripheral blood mononuclear cells (PBMCs), sampled with antithyroid drug treatment, in newly diagnosed or persistent Graves disease (not recorded which). The receptors were sampled from a human donor with Graves disease.

The chain joins TRBV10-1 to TRBJ1-1; possibly TRBD1 for D (5 bases). The CDR3 contains 13 residues. CDR1 is WNHNN and CDR2 is SYGVQD in the germline V gene (reference sequence). Trimming pared 0 bases from V and 3 bases from J, leaving 5 bases between. CDR3 amino acids: CASSESQDTEAFF. CDR3 sequence (DNA): TGCGCCAGCAGTGAGTCACAGGACACTGAAGCTTTCTTT.

Comments on this clonotype: Since a much larger clone is just one base distant, this may be a read error. V and J are TRBV9 and TRBJ1-6; D is uncertain. Germline V gene lookup returns CDR1 SGDLS and CDR2 YYNGEE. This CDR3 region has 12 residues. CDR3 DNA sequence: TGTACCAGCAGCGGCTCGAATTCACCCCTCCACTTT. Translating gives CTSSGSNSPLHF.

This clonotype was found a few times. The genes are TRBV7-2 and TRBJ2-3, with D perhaps matching TRBD1 (6 bases). V was pared by 4 bases and J by 3 bases, with 14 bases between. Per the germline V gene, CDR1 is SGHTA and CDR2 is FQGNSA. There are 15 residues in the CDR3. CDR3 sequence: CASSSLGAKTDTQYF. The CDR3 DNA sequence: TGTGCCAGCAGCTCGCTGGGGGCGAAGACAGATACGCAGTATTTT.

The chain is built from TRBV7-6 and TRBJ1-5; 8 positions match TRBD1. The CDR3 is 15 residues long. V lost 2 bases to trimming and J lost 5 bases; unmatched junction nucleotides: 5. Germline CDR1 and CDR2: SGHVS and FNYEAQ. As DNA, the CDR3 is TGTGCCAGCAGCTTATTCAGGGGGCTTGATCAGCCCCAGCATTTT. Its translation: CASSLFRGLDQPQHF.

V usage is TRBV27 and J usage is TRBJ1-4, with D maybe TRBD1 (5 bases). The CDR3 runs to 16 residues. Germline V gives CDR1 MNHEY, CDR2 SMNVEV (reference sequence). V was clipped by 0 bases and J by 0 bases, with 8 bases between them. The CDR3 region is CASSLSSTATNEKLFF. CDR3 in DNA: TGTGCCAGCAGTTTATCATCGACAGCAACTAATGAAAAACTGTTTTTT.

Remarks on this clonotype: A junction end diverges from the germline sequence, so it may reflect a read error. V is TRBV7-8 and J is TRBJ2-7, with D tentatively TRBD2 (5 bases). The CDR3 contains 12 residues. Germline V CDR1 and CDR2: SGHVS, FQNEAQ. The CDR3: CASSTSAGVTHF. The DNA for the CDR3 is TGTGCCAGCAGTACCTCTGCCGGGGTGACCCACTTC.

This clonotype was seen a few times. This chain joins TRBV6-6 and TRBJ2-3; the D gene could be TRBD1 or TRBD2 (5 bases each). Deletions cut 6 bases from V and 1 base from J, with 5 bases between. Per the germline V gene, CDR1 is MNHNY and CDR2 is SVGAGI (reference sequence). The CDR3 contains 12 residues. Here the CDR3 DNA reads TGTGCCAGCAGGGGGGGCACAGATACGCAGTATTTT. Translating it yields CASRGGTDTQYF.

The chain uses TRBV29-1 and TRBJ2-3, with D maybe TRBD1 (5 bases). V dropped 4 bases and J dropped 5 bases, with 13 bases sitting between them. Germline CDR1 and CDR2: SQVTM and ANQGSEA. The CDR3 extends over 13 amino acids. DNA for the CDR3: TGCAGCGTTGGATCGAAAGGGGTAGATACGCAGTATTTT. Translating gives CSVGSKGVDTQYF.

This clonotype came up a few times. CDR3 nucleotide sequence: TGTGCCAGCAGCTTATTCCAGGGGGCAGATACGCAGTATTTT. Translating it yields CASSLFQGADTQYF. The V call is TRBV11-2, the J call TRBJ2-3; 7 bases fit TRBD1. Germline CDR1 is SGHAT and CDR2 is FQNNGV. The V and J ends lost 2 bases and 4 bases, in that order; junction bases with no gene match: 3. This CDR3 comprises 14 residues.

The chain has TRBV5-6 and TRBJ2-6; D ambiguous. The germline gives CDR1 SGHDT, CDR2 YYEEEE. The CDR3 has 15 amino acids. The V end was cut by 1 base, the J end by 1 base, with 6 bases between. The CDR3 bases are TGTGCCAGCAGCTTGTGGGGATCTGGGGCCAACGTCCTGACTTTC. Residues: CASSLWGSGANVLTF.

DNA of the CDR3: TGTGCCAGCAGCTGGGGGACAGTTGGCTACACCTTC. Protein: CASSWGTVGYTF. The chain recombines TRBV5-6 with TRBJ1-2; 7 nucleotides align to TRBD1. Trimming at V came to 3 bases and at J to 7 bases, leaving 3 bases not matched to a gene. In germline, CDR1 is SGHDT, CDR2 YYEEEE. The CDR3 runs 12 residues.

This clonotype was observed a handful of times. The chain employs TRBV18 and TRBJ2-3, with 7 bases aligning to TRBD2. CDR1 and CDR2 from the germline V gene are KGHSH and LQKENI. The V gene end was trimmed by 4 bases and the J gene end by 4 bases; junction bases not matched to a gene: 5. The CDR3 contains 14 residues. In DNA form, the CDR3 reads TGTGCCAGCTCACGGGGACTAACCTCAGATACGCAGTATTTT. Amino acids: CASSRGLTSDTQYF.

Here the CDR3 reads CASSLPPQPQHF. Here the CDR3 DNA reads TGTGCCAGCAGTTTACCACCGCAGCCCCAGCATTTT. The V gene is TRBV28, the J gene TRBJ1-5; D gene uncertain. The CDR3 has 12 amino acids. Trimming removed 2 bases at V and 7 bases at J, with 6 bases between. Germline CDR1 and CDR2: MDHEN and SYDVKM.

A single count supports this clonotype. The chain recombines TRBV28 with TRBJ1-5; 7 nucleotides line up with TRBD1. Germline CDR1 and CDR2: MDHEN and SYDVKM. The CDR3 length is 14 residues. With V trimmed by 8 bases and J by 5 bases, 9 bases remained unmatched. CDR3 sequence reads: CASGPGQPHQPQHF. For the CDR3, the DNA is TGTGCCAGCGGACCGGGACAGCCCCATCAGCCCCAGCATTTT.

The CDR3 nucleotides are TGCGCCAGCAGCCGTGGGTCCAATGAGCAGTTCTTC. This gives the protein CASSRGSNEQFF. J is TRBJ2-1 and V is TRBV4-1; D not certain. Germline V gene data show CDR1 as MGHRA and CDR2 as YSYEKL. The ends were cut back, 4 bases at V and 6 bases at J, with 7 bases in the middle. CDR3 size: 12 residues.

The CDR3 nucleotides are TGTGCCAGTAGTCGCCTGTCAGGAGGGGACGAGCAGTACTTC. Translation gives CASSRLSGGDEQYF. This chain uses TRBV19 with TRBJ2-7, with D tentatively TRBD2 (6 bases). The germline V and J ends were trimmed by 5 bases and 5 bases, with 16 bases remaining between them. Per germline, CDR1 LNHDA and CDR2 SQIVND (reference sequence). CDR3 length: 14 residues.

There are a few counts of this clonotype. The chain has TRBV24-1 and TRBJ2-1, with D maybe TRBD2 (6 bases). The CDR3 is 15 residues long. From germline, CDR1 is KGHDR and CDR2 SFDVKD. V dropped 3 bases and J dropped 2 bases, with 10 bases sitting between them. Here the CDR3 DNA reads TGTGCCACCAGTGATCTTACGGGGGCCTACAATGAGCAGTTCTTC. This gives the protein CATSDLTGAYNEQFF.

V is TRBV5-1 and J is TRBJ2-3; D is uncertain. The CDR3 runs 13 residues. Germline lookup yields CDR1 SGHRS and CDR2 YFSETQ. The V and J ends lost 4 bases and 0 bases respectively, with 6 bases between them. Here the CDR3 DNA reads TGCGCCAGCAGCCAGGACAGCACAGATACGCAGTATTTT. Translation gives CASSQDSTDTQYF.

The rearrangement joins TRBV27 to TRBJ2-1; D gene unclear. Per the germline V gene, CDR1 is MNHEY and CDR2 is SMNVEV (reference sequence). Trimming shortened V by 7 bases and J by 12 bases, and 28 bases separated the two germline ends. The CDR3 spans 16 residues. CDR3 nucleotide sequence: TGTGCCAGCACCGGAGCCGGCGAGTCACTCGGCCATAGGCAGTTCTTC. This encodes CASTGAGESLGHRQFF.

The chain has TRBV19 and TRBJ1-6; 7 bases are a match to TRBD1. CDR1 is LNHDA, CDR2 SQIVND, per germline (reference sequence). CDR3 length equals 13 residues. V trimming: 5 bases; J trimming: 11 bases; junction bases outside the gene matches: 6. The CDR3 protein is CASSVDRDTPLHF. Written as DNA, the CDR3 is TGTGCCAGTAGTGTCGACAGGGATACACCCCTCCACTTT.

V and J are TRBV30 and TRBJ1-1; D gene uncertain. CDR1 is GTSNPN and CDR2 is SVGIG in the germline V gene (reference sequence). The CDR3 runs 17 residues. V shed 7 bases and J shed 1 base, with 25 bases lying between them. The CDR3 protein is CALNSRPNTQKNTEAFF. The DNA of the CDR3 is TGTGCCTTGAATTCCAGACCGAACACACAGAAGAACACTGAAGCTTTCTTT.

The genes are TRBV7-2 and TRBJ2-1; D may be TRBD1 or TRBD2 (6 bases each). Germline-derived CDR1 and CDR2 are SGHTA and FQGNSA. V lost 2 bases and J 4 bases, leaving 12 bases between the germline ends. The CDR3 runs 15 residues. The CDR3 reads CASSLLAGTYNEQFF. The CDR3 nucleotides are TGTGCCAGCAGCTTACTCGCGGGGACATACAATGAGCAGTTCTTC.

The J gene is TRBJ2-7, the V gene TRBV7-2; possibly TRBD1 for D (5 bases). CDR1 SGHTA and CDR2 FQGNSA come from the germline V gene. The CDR3 has 15 residues. Deletions cut 2 bases from V and 8 bases from J, with 19 bases between. CDR3 residues: CASSLLGQPGVKQYF. The DNA for the CDR3 is TGTGCCAGCAGCTTACTCGGACAACCCGGTGTAAAGCAGTACTTC.

The chain is built from TRBV12-3 or TRBV12-4 and TRBJ1-5, with D maybe TRBD1 (6 bases). Trimming took off 8 bases at V and 8 bases at J, with 16 bases between the two ends. There are 13 residues in the CDR3. CDR3 in DNA: TGTGCCAGCGGAAAACAGGGACATGAGCCCCAGCATTTT. Translation: CASGKQGHEPQHF.

The chain couples TRBV3-1 to TRBJ2-7; D unresolved. The CDR3 covers 13 residues. The V gene lost 1 base and the J gene lost 0 bases, with 4 bases spanning the gap. Germline V gene data show CDR1 as LGHDT and CDR2 as YNNKEL (reference sequence). This CDR3 reads CASSQATSYEQYF. The CDR3, as DNA: TGTGCCAGCAGCCAAGCGACCTCCTACGAGCAGTACTTC.

This clonotype was counted a few times. The gene calls are TRBV12-3 or TRBV12-4 and TRBJ1-5, with 11 bases aligning to TRBD1. The CDR3 length is 15 residues. V trimming: 6 bases; J trimming: 6 bases; junction bases outside the gene matches: 7. CDR3 sequence (DNA): TGTGCCAGCAGCCGTCGCGGACAGGGGGCTCAGCCCCAGCATTTT. Its protein is CASSRRGQGAQPQHF.

The chain employs TRBV3-1 and TRBJ2-7, with D uncertain. The V end was cut by 1 base, the J end by 2 bases, with 0 bases between. CDR3 length: 11 residues. CDR1 and CDR2 (germline): LGHDT, YNNKEL (reference sequence). The CDR3 bases are TGTGCCAGCAGCCAAGCCTACGAGCAGTACTTC. It specifies CASSQAYEQYF.

This rearrangement joins TRBV5-1 to TRBJ2-3; D gene uncertain. Deletions cut 3 bases from V and 8 bases from J, with 10 bases between. Germline V CDR1 and CDR2: SGHRS, YFSETQ. This CDR3 has 12 amino acids. The CDR3 coding sequence is TGCGCCAGCAGCTCGCTTTTTGGTACGCAGTATTTT. Translating gives CASSSLFGTQYF.

The chain couples TRBV28 to TRBJ2-7; D might be TRBD1 or TRBD2, each matching 5 bases. Trimming stripped 4 bases from V and 0 bases from J, with 7 bases between. The CDR3 spans 13 residues. CDR1 MDHEN and CDR2 SYDVKM come from the germline V gene. The CDR3 bases are TGTGCCAGCAGTTCAGGGAGCTCCTACGAGCAGTACTTC. Translating it yields CASSSGSSYEQYF.

This chain joins TRBV10-3 and TRBJ2-6; 9 bases match TRBD1. With 3 bases clipped from V and 1 base from J, the junction kept 4 bases outside the gene matches. The CDR3 is made up of 17 amino acids. Germline V gene data show CDR1 as ENHRY and CDR2 as SYGVKD. DNA of the CDR3: TGTGCCATCAGTGATCGGACAGGGGTATCTGGGGCCAACGTCCTGACTTTC. Translation gives CAISDRTGVSGANVLTF.

The V gene is TRBV7-9, the J gene TRBJ1-5; 7 positions agree with TRBD1. The CDR3 has 15 residues. The germline gives CDR1 SEHNR, CDR2 FQNEAQ (reference sequence). Trimming removed 4 bases from V and 0 bases from J; junction bases left unmatched: 3. The CDR3 loop is CASSSDRDSNQPQHF. The CDR3 DNA is TGTGCCAGCAGCTCAGACAGGGATAGCAATCAGCCCCAGCATTTT. The full variable domain, its missing parts supplied by reference TRBV7-9 and TRBJ1-5, is DTGVSQNPRHKITKRGQNVTFRCDPISEHNRLYWYRQTLGQGPEFLTYFQNEAQLEKSRLLSDRFSAERPKGSFSTLEIQRTEQGDSAMYLCASSSDRDSNQPQHFGDGTRLSIL.